The source of this TCR beta chain is a study of T cell clonotyping in hematopoietic cell transplantation. The protocol was immunoSEQ multiplex PCR, while the TCRdb copy is restricted to in-frame clones and leaves out a portion. The sample carries approximately 6,100 clones, about 32% recorded once. CDR1 is MDHEN and CDR2 is SYDVKM in the germline V gene. This CDR3 contains 18 residues. Trimming removed 5 bases at V and 1 base at J, with 23 bases between. The gene calls are TRBV28 and TRBJ1-2, with a possible D match to TRBD1 (5 bases). The sequence derives from a female patient aged 50 to 65 who had an allogeneic stem cell transplant from an unrelated donor, so the T cells may come from the graft donor. Some clones in this sample may be carry-over from other donors' samples. The sample in question was peripheral blood mononuclear cells, obtained 30 days after allogeneic stem cell transplant. DNA of the CDR3: TGTGCCAGCAGTGACCGCAGCTACCAGGAGAGGGGTAACTATGGCTACACCTTC. This gives the protein CASSDRSYQERGNYGYTF.